The 28 T cell receptor beta chains below were found in one sample sequenced in a study of shared clonotypes between healthy human individuals. Clones were sequenced by immunoSEQ multiplex PCR, and TCRdb holds only the in-frame ones, with some missing. The data show around 1.4 million clones, approximately 98.5% seen once. Sequencing input: naive CD4+ T cells sorted from blood. Subset given: CD45RA+ positively selected. The origin of the receptors is a young man in good health.

The chain is built from TRBV21-1 and TRBJ2-5; TRBD1 is taken as the D call from the table, unchecked against the DNA. TRBV21-1 is marked as a pseudogene. The CDR3 consists of 15 residues. CDR3 in amino acids: CASGLKTGWRETQYF. For the CDR3, the DNA is TGTGCCAGCGGACTGAAGACAGGCTGGAGGGAGACCCAGTACTTC.

The V call is TRBV7-2, the J call TRBJ2-7; 14 bases are shared with TRBD2. CDR1 and CDR2 (germline): SGHTA, FQGNSA. J lost 5 bases, V lost 1 base, and 4 bases had no gene match. CDR3 length: 16 amino acids. CDR3 bases: TGTGCCAGCAGCTTAGTAGGGACTAGCGGGAGTCACGAGCAGTACTTC. It is translated as CASSLVGTSGSHEQYF.

The chain combines TRBV4-1 with TRBJ2-7, with 8 bases identical to TRBD2. Trimming cost V 0 bases and J 0 bases; bases outside gene matches: 4. CDR3 length: 16 amino acids. Germline-derived CDR1 and CDR2 are MGHRA and YSYEKL. Written as DNA, the CDR3 is TGCGCCAGCAGCCAAGAGAGGACTAGCATCTCCTACGAGCAGTACTTC. Amino acids: CASSQERTSISYEQYF.

The sample holds one count of this clone. The chain combines TRBV27 with TRBJ2-2; 9 nucleotides match TRBD2. V trimming: 4 bases; J trimming: 6 bases; junction bases outside the gene matches: 9. The germline V gene encodes CDR1 MNHEY and CDR2 SMNVEV (reference sequence). The CDR3 sequence is 16 residues long. The CDR3 protein is CASSSAGGGVAGELFF. As DNA, the CDR3 is TGTGCCAGCAGTTCAGCGGGAGGAGGGGTGGCCGGGGAGCTGTTTTTT.

This sequence joins TRBV7-2 and TRBJ2-3, with 7 bases fitting TRBD2. V trimming: 5 bases; J trimming: 5 bases; junction bases outside the gene matches: 10. Germline V gene lookup returns CDR1 SGHTA and CDR2 FQGNSA. CDR3 length: 15 amino acids. The CDR3 region has the DNA TGTGCCAGCAGCCCCAAGCGGGGAGAAGGAGATACGCAGTATTTT. Residues: CASSPKRGEGDTQYF.

The J gene is TRBJ1-1, the V gene TRBV11-2, with D possibly matching TRBD1 (5 bases). Germline values: CDR1 SGHAT, CDR2 FQNNGV. This CDR3 has 15 amino acids. V shed 1 base and J shed 1 base, with 10 bases lying between them. CDR3 sequence: CASSLGYRKNTEAFF. In DNA form, the CDR3 reads TGTGCCAGCAGCTTAGGGTACAGGAAGAACACTGAAGCTTTCTTT.

The CDR3 spells CASSGDGDRVYF. The DNA of the CDR3 is TGTGCCAGCAGTGGAGACGGGGACAGGGTGTACTTC. This chain connects TRBV2 to TRBJ2-4, with TRBD1 identical over 9 bases. This CDR3 is 12 amino acids long. Germline values: CDR1 SNHLY, CDR2 FYNNEI. After removal of 4 bases from V and 15 bases from J, the junction contained 7 bases not matched to a gene.

The CDR3 sequence: CASSPPLTGLYNEQFF. CDR3 DNA sequence: TGCGCCAGCAGCCCCCCCTTGACAGGGCTGTACAATGAGCAGTTCTTC. This chain links TRBV5-1 with TRBJ2-1, with 7 bases lining up with TRBD1. V lost 4 bases to trimming and J lost 4 bases; unmatched junction nucleotides: 11. The germline CDR1 and CDR2 sequences are SGHRS and YFSETQ. The CDR3 loop spans 16 amino acids.

The J gene is TRBJ2-1, the V gene TRBV18; tentatively, D is TRBD1 (6 bases). V gave up 5 bases and J gave up 6 bases, with 17 bases separating them. The CDR3 spans 15 residues. Per germline, CDR1 KGHSH and CDR2 LQKENI. CDR3 residues: CASSRSDRDFNEQFF. The CDR3 bases are TGTGCCAGCTCAAGATCGGACAGAGACTTCAATGAGCAGTTCTTC.

This sequence joins TRBV28 and TRBJ1-2, with D possibly matching TRBD1 (5 bases). From germline, CDR1 is MDHEN and CDR2 SYDVKM. The CDR3 length is 12 residues. V was clipped by 7 bases and J by 7 bases, with 13 bases between them. The CDR3 coding sequence is TGTGCCAGCACCCGGGACGTGTCTGGCTACACCTTC. Translating gives CASTRDVSGYTF.

To note about this clone: Compared with germline, one end of the junction differs, possibly owing to a read error. The V call is TRBV10-1, the J call TRBJ2-2; TRBD2 agrees at 7 bases. Germline CDR1 is WNHNN and CDR2 is SYGVQD (reference sequence). The CDR3 runs to 15 residues. This chain's CDR3 is CASSGARENPGELFF. For the CDR3, the DNA is TGCGCCAGCAGTGGGGCGCGGGAGAACCCCGGGGAGCTGTTTTTT.

With respect to this clone: The sample holds other DNA sequences that translate to the same CDR3. V gene TRBV18 combines with J gene TRBJ2-3, with 7 nucleotides matching TRBD1. This CDR3 is built from 14 residues. The trim removed 2 bases at V and 1 base at J, leaving 0 bases unmatched. Germline CDR1 is KGHSH and CDR2 is LQKENI. The CDR3 sequence is CASSPDRGTDTQYF. CDR3 nucleotides: TGTGCCAGCTCACCAGACAGGGGCACAGATACGCAGTATTTT.

A single count supports this clone. The chain has TRBV28 and TRBJ2-5, with D perhaps given as TRBD1 or TRBD2 (5 bases each). V was trimmed by 6 bases and J by 5 bases, leaving 22 bases between them. This CDR3 is 16 amino acids long. The V gene's germline CDR1 is MDHEN and CDR2 SYDVKM. The chain's CDR3 is CASRPSFWGSSETQYF. The CDR3 DNA follows: TGTGCCAGCAGACCCAGTTTCTGGGGGTCTAGTGAGACCCAGTACTTC.

The J gene is TRBJ2-1, the V gene TRBV14; 9 nucleotides line up with TRBD2. The CDR3 extends over 17 amino acids. Germline-derived CDR1 and CDR2 are SGHDN and FVKESK. J gave up 4 bases and V 1 base, and 8 bases lay outside the gene matches. The CDR3 region has the DNA TGTGCCAGCAGCCAAGCGGTCGGGCGGGAGGGTTACAATGAGCAGTTCTTC. It yields the protein CASSQAVGREGYNEQFF. Full variable domain (remainder filled in from reference TRBV14 and TRBJ2-1): EAGVTQFPSHSVIEKGQTVTLRCDPISGHDNLYWYRRVMGKEIKFLLHFVKESKQDESGMPNNRFLAERTGGTYSTLKVQPAELEDSGVYFCASSQAVGREGYNEQFFGPGTRLTVL.

The gene calls are TRBV28 and TRBJ1-1; 11 bases line up with TRBD1. The CDR3 loop spans 17 amino acids. Germline V CDR1 and CDR2: MDHEN, SYDVKM. The trim removed 4 bases at V and 5 bases at J, leaving 12 bases unmatched. The CDR3 loop reads CASSSTLGDRGRTEAFF. The CDR3 nucleotides are TGTGCCAGCAGTTCCACCCTTGGGGACAGGGGGAGGACTGAAGCTTTCTTT.

This clone was recorded once. This chain uses TRBV27 with TRBJ1-2; TRBD1 matches at 7 bases. The V segment lost 4 bases and the J segment 4 bases; nucleotides outside the gene matches: 9. Per the germline V gene, CDR1 is MNHEY and CDR2 is SMNVEV (reference sequence). This CDR3 contains 15 residues. The CDR3 reads CASSSGGTASYGYTF. The DNA of the CDR3 is TGTGCCAGCAGTTCAGGTGGGACAGCCTCCTATGGCTACACCTTC.

This chain joins TRBV19 and TRBJ2-7, with a possible D match to TRBD1 (6 bases). Germline assignment: CDR1 LNHDA and CDR2 SQIVND (reference sequence). Trimming pared 4 bases from V and 0 bases from J, leaving 13 bases between. This CDR3 contains 15 residues. The CDR3 nucleotides are TGTGCCAGTAGTACGGACAGCAGGCGCTCCTACGAGCAGTACTTC. Translating gives CASSTDSRRSYEQYF.

The rearrangement uses TRBV4-2 and TRBJ2-1; D perhaps matches TRBD2 (5 bases). The germline V gene has CDR1 LGHNA and CDR2 YNFKEQ. The V gene lost 0 bases and the J gene lost 10 bases, with 22 bases spanning the gap. The CDR3 spans 17 residues. The CDR3 nucleotides are TGTGCCAGCAGCCAAGATAATAGGCTAGCACTACCCACCGAGCAGTTCTTC. It translates to CASSQDNRLALPTEQFF.

V usage is TRBV5-5 and J usage is TRBJ2-5, with D hard to call. The V gene's germline CDR1 is SGHKS and CDR2 YYEKEE (reference sequence). This CDR3 is 13 amino acids long. Trimming removed 6 bases from V and 2 bases from J, with 11 bases in between. CDR3 in amino acids: CASIPSPQETQYF. The CDR3, as DNA: TGTGCCAGCATCCCTTCCCCACAAGAGACCCAGTACTTC.

This clone was seen once. CDR3 sequence reads: CASSSLLGRGSYEQYF. The CDR3 DNA reads TGTGCCAGCAGTTCACTCCTGGGAAGGGGATCCTACGAGCAGTACTTC. The genes are TRBV28 and TRBJ2-7; weak D call: TRBD1 (5 bases). The CDR3 sequence is 16 residues long. Germline CDR1 reads MDHEN; CDR2 reads SYDVKM. Trimming took off 4 bases at V and 1 base at J, with 17 bases between the two ends.

This clone has just one count. CDR3 residues: CAISVQQGSGELFF. The CDR3 DNA follows: TGTGCCATCAGTGTCCAACAGGGGTCCGGGGAGCTGTTTTTT. The chain joins TRBV10-3 to TRBJ2-2; TRBD1 matches at 7 bases. Trimming cost V 4 bases and J 6 bases; bases outside gene matches: 5. This CDR3 is 14 amino acids long. CDR1 is ENHRY, CDR2 SYGVKD, per germline.

The CDR3 region has the DNA TGTGCCAGTAGTACGAGACAGGGGGCAACCTACGAGCAGTACTTC. Protein: CASSTRQGATYEQYF. The genes are TRBV19 and TRBJ2-7; 10 nucleotides match TRBD1. J was trimmed by 2 bases and V by 4 bases; bases with no gene match: 5. Looked up from germline, CDR1 is LNHDA and CDR2 is SQIVND (reference sequence). There are 15 residues in the CDR3.

This chain uses TRBV5-1 with TRBJ2-5; TRBD2 aligns across 7 bases. Germline values: CDR1 SGHRS, CDR2 YFSETQ. There are 15 residues in the CDR3. V lost 4 bases to trimming and J lost 2 bases; unmatched junction nucleotides: 8. CDR3 loop: CASSLAVTTQETQYF. The CDR3 nucleotides are TGCGCCAGCAGCCTAGCGGTAACAACACAAGAGACCCAGTACTTC.

This sequence joins TRBV27 and TRBJ1-2, with 7 bases that match TRBD1. The CDR3 is made up of 11 amino acids. Trimming removed 6 bases from V and 6 bases from J; junction bases left unmatched: 1. Germline V CDR1 and CDR2: MNHEY, SMNVEV (reference sequence). The CDR3 nucleotides are TGTGCCAGCAGCAGGGGGGATGGCTACACCTTC. Translated: CASSRGDGYTF.

The J gene is TRBJ2-7, the V gene TRBV28; TRBD1 agrees at 7 bases. Germline V gives CDR1 MDHEN, CDR2 SYDVKM. CDR3 length: 15 amino acids. The V segment lost 4 bases and the J segment 2 bases; nucleotides outside the gene matches: 8. The CDR3 DNA sequence: TGTGCCAGCAGTTCGACAGGGAGAACAACCTACGAGCAGTACTTC. As protein: CASSSTGRTTYEQYF.

CDR3 DNA: TGTGCCAGCAGTAAAGACAGGGTCACTGAAGCTTTCTTT. Protein product: CASSKDRVTEAFF. The chain is built from TRBV28 and TRBJ1-1; 7 bases are shared with TRBD1. Germline-derived CDR1 and CDR2 are MDHEN and SYDVKM. J was trimmed by 4 bases and V by 5 bases; bases with no gene match: 4. The CDR3 runs 13 residues.

The chain uses TRBV2 and TRBJ1-4; D gene unclear. With 4 bases removed from V and 0 bases from J, the gap between germline ends came to 6 bases. This CDR3 spans 14 amino acids. Germline lookup yields CDR1 SNHLY and CDR2 FYNNEI. This CDR3 reads CASSVWTTNEKLFF. CDR3 in DNA: TGTGCCAGCAGTGTGTGGACAACTAATGAAAAACTGTTTTTT. Combining the CDR3 with reference TRBV2 and TRBJ1-4 gives the whole variable domain EPEVTQTPSHQVTQMGQEVILRCVPISNHLYFYWYRQILGQKVEFLVSFYNNEISEKSEIFDDQFSVERPDGSNFTLKIRSTKLEDSAMYFCASSVWTTNEKLFFGSGTQLSVL.

V is TRBV2 and J is TRBJ2-7, with a tentative D call TRBD2 (5 bases). Germline CDR1 and CDR2: SNHLY and FYNNEI. V dropped 2 bases and J dropped 3 bases, with 17 bases sitting between them. This CDR3 is built from 16 residues. The CDR3 loop reads CASSETNSVTSYEQYF. CDR3 nucleotides: TGTGCCAGCAGTGAAACGAATAGCGTGACGAGCTACGAGCAGTACTTC.